The sequence of this TCR beta chain was determined in a study of cytomegalovirus exposure and HLA in healthy donors. Study results and caveats: Earlier findings revealed that most TCR beta V segments proved productive either about 87% or about 30% of the time.

The PCR employed 60 Vbeta primers together with 13 Jbeta primers. Assay: immunoSEQ multiplex PCR; the TCRdb copy retains only in-frame clones and omits some. The sample consists of approximately 150,000 clones, roughly 80% of them appearing once. A note on this clone: The antigen remains unidentified.

Trimming cost V 7 bases and J 4 bases, with 23 bases left between them. The CDR3 totals 17 residues. Germline CDR1 LNHDA, CDR2 SQIVND (reference sequence). This receptor was obtained from a woman aged 40 to 50 in good health and CMV-seropositive. The J gene is TRBJ1-5, the V gene TRBV19, with D perhaps matching TRBD1 (6 bases). Sequencing input: PBMCs. The CDR3 loop reads CASKRGTEFSRNQPQHF. The CDR3 DNA follows: TGTGCCAGTAAGAGGGGGACCGAATTCAGTCGGAATCAGCCCCAGCATTTT.